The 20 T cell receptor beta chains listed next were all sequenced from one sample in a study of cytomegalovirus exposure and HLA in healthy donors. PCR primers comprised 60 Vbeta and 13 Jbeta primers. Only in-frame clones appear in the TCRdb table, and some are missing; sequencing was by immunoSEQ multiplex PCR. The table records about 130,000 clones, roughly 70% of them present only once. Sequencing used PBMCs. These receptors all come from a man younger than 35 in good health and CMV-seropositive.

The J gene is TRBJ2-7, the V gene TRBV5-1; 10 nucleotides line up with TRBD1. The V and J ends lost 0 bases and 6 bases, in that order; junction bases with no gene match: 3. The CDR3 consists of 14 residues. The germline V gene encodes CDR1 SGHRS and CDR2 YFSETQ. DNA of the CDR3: TGCGCCAGCAGCTTGGGGACAGGGGGATCCGAGCAGTACTTC. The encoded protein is CASSLGTGGSEQYF.

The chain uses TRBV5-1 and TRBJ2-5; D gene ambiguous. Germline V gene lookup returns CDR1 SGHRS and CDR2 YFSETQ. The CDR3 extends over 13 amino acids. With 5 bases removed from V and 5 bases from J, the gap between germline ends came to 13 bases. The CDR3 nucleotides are TGCGCCAGCAGGTGGAGTACTACCGAGACCCAGTACTTC. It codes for CASRWSTTETQYF.

The CDR3 loop reads CAWSLTSGRANEQFF. CDR3 DNA: TGTGCCTGGAGTCTCACTAGCGGGAGGGCCAATGAGCAGTTCTTC. This rearrangement joins TRBV30 to TRBJ2-1; the match to TRBD2 covers 13 bases. The CDR3 covers 15 residues. Trimming cost V 2 bases and J 6 bases; bases outside gene matches: 4. Germline CDR1 reads GTSNPN; CDR2 reads SVGIG (reference sequence).

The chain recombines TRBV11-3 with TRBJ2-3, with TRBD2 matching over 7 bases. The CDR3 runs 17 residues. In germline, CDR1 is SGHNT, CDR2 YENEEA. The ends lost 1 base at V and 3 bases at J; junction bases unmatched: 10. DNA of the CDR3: TGTGCCAGCAGCTTAGGGGTACTCGGCGGGGGAACAGATACGCAGTATTTT. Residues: CASSLGVLGGGTDTQYF.

CDR3 region: CASRTAGENTEAFF. CDR3 nucleotides: TGTGCCAGCAGGACCGCAGGGGAGAACACTGAAGCTTTCTTT. The V and J genes are TRBV27 and TRBJ1-1, with D tentatively TRBD1 (6 bases). This CDR3 has 14 residues. V was cut by 6 bases and J by 1 base, with 12 bases left in between. CDR1 and CDR2 (germline): MNHEY, SMNVEV (reference sequence).

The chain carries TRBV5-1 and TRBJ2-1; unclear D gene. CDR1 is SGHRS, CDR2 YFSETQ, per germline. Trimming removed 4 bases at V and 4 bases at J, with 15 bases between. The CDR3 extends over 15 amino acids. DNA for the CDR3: TGCGCCAGCAGCCCCCCGTTTCTTCCTTACAATGAGCAGTTCTTC. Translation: CASSPPFLPYNEQFF.

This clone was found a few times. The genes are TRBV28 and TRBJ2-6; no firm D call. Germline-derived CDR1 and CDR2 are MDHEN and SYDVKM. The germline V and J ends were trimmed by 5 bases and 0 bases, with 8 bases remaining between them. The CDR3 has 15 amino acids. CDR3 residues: CASSPPPSGANVLTF. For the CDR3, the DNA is TGTGCCAGCAGTCCCCCTCCCTCTGGGGCCAACGTCCTGACTTTC. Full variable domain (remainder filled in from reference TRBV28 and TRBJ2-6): DVKVTQSSRYLVKRTGEKVFLECVQDMDHENMFWYRQDPGLGLRLIYFSYDVKMKEKGDIPEGYSVSREKKERFSLILESASTNQTSMYLCASSPPPSGANVLTFGAGSRLTVL.

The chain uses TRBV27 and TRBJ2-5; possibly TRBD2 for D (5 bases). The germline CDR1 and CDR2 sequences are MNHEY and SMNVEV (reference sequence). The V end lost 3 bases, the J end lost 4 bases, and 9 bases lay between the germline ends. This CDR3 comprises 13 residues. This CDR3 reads CASSFLAGETQYF. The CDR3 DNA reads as TGTGCCAGCAGTTTCCTAGCAGGAGAGACCCAGTACTTC.

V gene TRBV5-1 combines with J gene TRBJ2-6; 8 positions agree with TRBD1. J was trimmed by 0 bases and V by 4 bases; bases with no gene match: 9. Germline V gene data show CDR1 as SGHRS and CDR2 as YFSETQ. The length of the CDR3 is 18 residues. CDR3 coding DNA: TGCGCCAGCAGCACCACAGGGGGTGTCTCCTCTGGGGCCAACGTCCTGACTTTC. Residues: CASSTTGGVSSGANVLTF.

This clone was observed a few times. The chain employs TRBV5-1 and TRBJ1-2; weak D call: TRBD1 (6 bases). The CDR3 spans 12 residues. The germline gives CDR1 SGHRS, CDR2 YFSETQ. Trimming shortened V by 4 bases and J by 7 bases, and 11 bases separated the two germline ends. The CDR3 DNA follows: TGCGCCAGCAGCGGAAACAGGGTTGGCTACACCTTC. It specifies CASSGNRVGYTF.

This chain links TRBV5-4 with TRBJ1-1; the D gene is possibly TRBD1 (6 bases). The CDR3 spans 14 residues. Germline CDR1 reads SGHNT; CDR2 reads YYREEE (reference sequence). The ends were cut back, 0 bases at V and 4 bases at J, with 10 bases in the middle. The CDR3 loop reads CASSLVQGFTEAFF. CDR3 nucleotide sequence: TGTGCCAGCAGCTTGGTACAGGGATTCACTGAAGCTTTCTTT.

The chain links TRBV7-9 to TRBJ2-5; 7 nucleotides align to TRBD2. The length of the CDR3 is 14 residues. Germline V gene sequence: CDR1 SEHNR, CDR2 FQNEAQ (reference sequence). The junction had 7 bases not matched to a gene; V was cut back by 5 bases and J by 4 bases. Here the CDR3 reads CASSLDAGAETQYF. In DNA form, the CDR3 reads TGTGCCAGCAGCCTCGATGCGGGAGCAGAGACCCAGTACTTC. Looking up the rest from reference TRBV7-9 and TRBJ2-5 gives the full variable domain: DTGVSQNPRHKITKRGQNVTFRCDPISEHNRLYWYRQTLGQGPEFLTYFQNEAQLEKSRLLSDRFSAERPKGSFSTLEIQRTEQGDSAMYLCASSLDAGAETQYFGPGTRLLVL.

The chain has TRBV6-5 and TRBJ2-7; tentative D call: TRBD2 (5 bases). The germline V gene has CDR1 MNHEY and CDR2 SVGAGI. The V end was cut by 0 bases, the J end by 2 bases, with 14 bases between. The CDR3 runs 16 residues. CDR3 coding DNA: TGTGCCAGCAGTTACTCCCGGGATACAGCTACCTACGAGCAGTACTTC. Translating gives CASSYSRDTATYEQYF.

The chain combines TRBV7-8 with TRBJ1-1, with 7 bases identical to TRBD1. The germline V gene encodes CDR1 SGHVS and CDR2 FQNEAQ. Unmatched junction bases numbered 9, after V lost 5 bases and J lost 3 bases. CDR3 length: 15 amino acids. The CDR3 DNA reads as TGTGCCAGCAGCGCCCGACAGGGTAGCTACACTGAAGCTTTCTTT. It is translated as CASSARQGSYTEAFF. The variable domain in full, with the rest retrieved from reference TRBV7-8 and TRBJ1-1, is GAGVSQSPRYKVAKRGQDVALRCDPISGHVSLFWYQQALGQGPEFLTYFQNEAQLDKSGLPSDRFFAERPEGSVSTLKIQRTQQEDSAVYLCASSARQGSYTEAFFGQGTRLTVV.

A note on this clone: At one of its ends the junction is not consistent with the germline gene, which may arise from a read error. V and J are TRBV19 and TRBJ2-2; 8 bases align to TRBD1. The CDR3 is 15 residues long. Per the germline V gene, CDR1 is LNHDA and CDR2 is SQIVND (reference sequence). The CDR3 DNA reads TGTGCCAGTAGTTTAGACAGGGGAGACACCGGGGAGCTGTTTTTT. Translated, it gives CASSLDRGDTGELFF.

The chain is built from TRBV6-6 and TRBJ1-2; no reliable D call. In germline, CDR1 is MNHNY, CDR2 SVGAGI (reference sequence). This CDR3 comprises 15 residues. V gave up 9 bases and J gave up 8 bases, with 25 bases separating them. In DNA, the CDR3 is TGTGCCAGTTCCAACGGGTGGATAACTGGTATGGGCTACACCTTC. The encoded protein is CASSNGWITGMGYTF.

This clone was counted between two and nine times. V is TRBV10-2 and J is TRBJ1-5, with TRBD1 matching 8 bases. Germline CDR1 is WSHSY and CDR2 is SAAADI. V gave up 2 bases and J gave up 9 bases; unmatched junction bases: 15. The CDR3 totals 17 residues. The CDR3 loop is CASSEITWDRSSWPQHF. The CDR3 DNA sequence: TGCGCCAGCAGTGAGATCACATGGGACAGGTCGTCTTGGCCCCAGCATTTT.

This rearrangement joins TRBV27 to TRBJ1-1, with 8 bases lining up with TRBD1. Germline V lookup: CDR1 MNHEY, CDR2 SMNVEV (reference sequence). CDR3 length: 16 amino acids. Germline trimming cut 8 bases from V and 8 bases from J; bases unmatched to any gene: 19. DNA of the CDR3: TGTGCCAGCTACTCTCCCCAGGGGGCAGGGGGTGTGGAAGCTTTCTTT. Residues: CASYSPQGAGGVEAFF.

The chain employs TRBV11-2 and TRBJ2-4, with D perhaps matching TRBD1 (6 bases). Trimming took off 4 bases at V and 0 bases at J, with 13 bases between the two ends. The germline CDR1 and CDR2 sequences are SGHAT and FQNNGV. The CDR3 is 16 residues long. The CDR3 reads CASSSGQPLAKNIQYF. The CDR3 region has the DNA TGTGCCAGCAGCTCCGGACAGCCTTTAGCCAAAAACATTCAGTACTTC.

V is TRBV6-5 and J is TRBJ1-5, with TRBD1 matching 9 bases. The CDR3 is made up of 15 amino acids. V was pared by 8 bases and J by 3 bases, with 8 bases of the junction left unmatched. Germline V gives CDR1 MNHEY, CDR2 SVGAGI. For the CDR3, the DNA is TGTGCCAGCGCGACGACAGGGGGTACCAATCAGCCCCAGCATTTT. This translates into CASATTGGTNQPQHF.